This is a list of T cell receptor beta chains from one sample in a study of blood T cell repertoires in COVID-19. Only in-frame clones appear in the TCRdb table, and some are missing; sequencing was by immunoSEQ multiplex PCR. The sample yields about 170,000 clones, about nine tenths seen once. Sequenced: peripheral blood. These receptors were obtained from a man aged 30-40 years with COVID-19, enrolled during active disease. CDR3s include the opening cysteine and the closing phenylalanine or tryptophan. The D gene is left open where the match is weak. Not every row has a clone size; where given, it reads once, few, many or a size class.

V gene	D gene	clone size	J gene	CDR3 DNA	CDR3 protein
TRBV19	TRBD1	.	TRBJ2-1	TGTGCCAGTAGAAAGGGACAGGGGGGCAATGAGCAGTTCTTC	CASRKGQGGNEQFF
TRBV6-2/TRBV6-3	TRBD1	once	TRBJ2-1	TGTGCCAGCAGTCACAGGGGGCGCACCTACAATGAGCAGTTCTTC	CASSHRGRTYNEQFF
TRBV5-1	TRBD1	once	TRBJ1-2	TGCGCCAGCAGCTTGTCACCGATTAAAACAGGGGGCTCGGATGGCTACACCTTC	CASSLSPIKTGGSDGYTF
TRBV7-2	TRBD1	.	TRBJ1-2	TGTGCCAGCAGCTTATTATACAGGGGGGACTATGGCTACACCTTC	CASSLLYRGDYGYTF
TRBV18	.	.	TRBJ2-1	TGTGCCAGCTCACCACTCACAGGTAACCGGATAGAGGAGTTCTTC	CASSPLTGNRIEEFF
TRBV19	.	.	TRBJ1-2	TGTGCCAGTAGTATGGAACAGGGAAGACGCGGCTACACCTTC	CASSMEQGRRGYTF
TRBV6-5	.	.	TRBJ2-2	TGTGCCAGCAGCCGACTGATGGTTTCCGGGGAGCTGTTTTTT	CASSRLMVSGELFF
TRBV6-5	.	once	TRBJ1-4	TGTGCCAGCAGTTACGGGGGGAGAACTAATGAAAAACTGTTTTTT	CASSYGGRTNEKLFF
TRBV27	.	once	TRBJ1-5	TGTGCCAGCAGTTCTGGGGGGGGGTACGGTCAGCCCCAGCATTTT	CASSSGGGYGQPQHF
TRBV10-3	.	.	TRBJ2-6	TGTGCCATCACGGGATCTGGGGCCAACGTCCTGACTTTC	CAITGSGANVLTF
TRBV5-4	TRBD1	.	TRBJ2-7	TGTGCCAGCAGCGGGGGACAGGTGATCTACGAGCAGTACTTC	CASSGGQVIYEQYF
TRBV6-6	TRBD1	.	TRBJ2-5	TGTGCCAGCAGTTACTCTGGACAGGTGGCGGAGACCCAGTACTTC	CASSYSGQVAETQYF
TRBV5-6	.	.	TRBJ2-5	TGTGCCAGCAGCTGGGTGGTTGGGGGGATGGAGACCCAGTACTTC	CASSWVVGGMETQYF
TRBV27	.	.	TRBJ2-7	TGTGCCAGCAGACCTGGACAGAACCAACCCTTGGAGCAGTACTTC	CASRPGQNQPLEQYF
TRBV30	TRBD1	.	TRBJ1-5	TGTGCCTGGAGACAAACAGGGGCGGGGGGTCAGCCCCAGCATTTT	CAWRQTGAGGQPQHF
TRBV5-1	.	.	TRBJ1-1	TGCGCCAGCAGCCCGGGGGGGCGGAATGAAGCTTTCTTT	CASSPGGRNEAFF
TRBV5-4	.	.	TRBJ2-7	TGTGCCAGCAGCTCTGACCCTACACAGGTGGGTGACTACGAGCAGTACTTC	CASSSDPTQVGDYEQYF
TRBV20-1	.	.	TRBJ1-2	TGCAGTGCTACCCTATCCTATGGCTACACCTTC	CSATLSYGYTF
TRBV7-9	.	.	TRBJ2-7	TGTGCCAGCAGCCCCCCAGGCGAGCAGTACTTC	CASSPPGEQYF
TRBV27	.	.	TRBJ1-1	TGTGCCAGCAGTTTAGAGGCGAACACTGAAGCTTTCTTT	CASSLEANTEAFF
TRBV4-3	.	.	TRBJ1-2	TGCGCCAGCAGCCCCGCCGGGACACTCAACTATGGCTACACCTTC	CASSPAGTLNYGYTF
TRBV27	TRBD2	.	TRBJ2-7	TGTGCCAGCAGTTTGGATAGCGGGATTTCCTACGAGCAGTACTTC	CASSLDSGISYEQYF
TRBV21-1	.	.	TRBJ1-2	TGTGCCAGCAGCCTTTTACAGGGTTATTGCTATGGCTACACCTTC	CASSLLQGYCYGYTF
TRBV19	.	.	TRBJ1-3	TGTGCCAGTAGTTCAGGGGCCTCTGGAAACACCATATATTTT	CASSSGASGNTIYF